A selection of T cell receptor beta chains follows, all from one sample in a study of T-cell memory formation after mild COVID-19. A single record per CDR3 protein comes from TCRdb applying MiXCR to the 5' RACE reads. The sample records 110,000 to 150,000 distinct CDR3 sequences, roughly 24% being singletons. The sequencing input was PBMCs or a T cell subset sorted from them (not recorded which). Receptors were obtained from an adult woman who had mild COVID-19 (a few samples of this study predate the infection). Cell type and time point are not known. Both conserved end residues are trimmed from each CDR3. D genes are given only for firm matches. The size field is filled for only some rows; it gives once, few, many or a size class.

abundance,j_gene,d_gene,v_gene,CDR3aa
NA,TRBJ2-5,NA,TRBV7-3,ASSQTGSGQETQY
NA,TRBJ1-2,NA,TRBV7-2,ASSLGHVPDYT
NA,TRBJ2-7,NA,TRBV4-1,ASSPYLSYEQY
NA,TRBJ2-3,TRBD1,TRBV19,ASSSRQGSLTDTQY
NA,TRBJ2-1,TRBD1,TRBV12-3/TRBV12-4,ASRYPGQGADEQF
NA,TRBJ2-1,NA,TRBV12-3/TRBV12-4,ASSSGPSGAYNEQF
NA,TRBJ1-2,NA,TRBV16,ASSQGTALYGYT
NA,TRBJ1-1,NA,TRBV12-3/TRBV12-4,ASSTSPANTEAF
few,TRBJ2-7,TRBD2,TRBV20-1,SARGLAGDSYEQY
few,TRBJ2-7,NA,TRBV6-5,ASSYSPGASYEQY
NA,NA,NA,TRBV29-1,SHGTQY
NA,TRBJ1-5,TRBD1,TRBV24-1,ATSDRGQDFNQPQH
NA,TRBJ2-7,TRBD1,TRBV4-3,ASSRDRGTYEQY
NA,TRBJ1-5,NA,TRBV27,ASSLSLVQPQH
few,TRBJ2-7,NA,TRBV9,ASSVGIDYEQY
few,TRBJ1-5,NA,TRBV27,ASSLSGGGSNQPQH
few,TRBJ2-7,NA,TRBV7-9,ASSLGPGTYEQY
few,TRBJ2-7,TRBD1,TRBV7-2,ASSVGQGVGEQY
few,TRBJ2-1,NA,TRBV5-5,ASTSHPRELNEQF
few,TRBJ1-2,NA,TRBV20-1,SANRGFGGYT
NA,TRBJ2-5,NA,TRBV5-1,ASRSTVGEETQY
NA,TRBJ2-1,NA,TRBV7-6,ASSLLAGLSYNEQF